This entry concerns a single TCR beta chain. V shed 4 bases and J shed 5 bases, with 12 bases lying between them. This CDR3 contains 13 residues. Germline loops: CDR1 SGDLS, CDR2 YYNGEE. The data were obtained in a study of blood T cell repertoires in COVID-19. Across the study: T cells, B-cell-depleted T cells, or PBMCs provided the cDNA or gDNA that served as material.

Under the authors' procedure: Counts of nucleated cells, estimated from reference gene primer amplification, were obtained. Only in-frame clones appear in the TCRdb table, and some are missing; sequencing was by immunoSEQ multiplex PCR. That table furnishes V, J and clone size, whereas the DNA furnished D and trimming. The table lists about 230,000 clones, 65% to 85% of them singletons. The sequence was collected from a woman aged 80 or older with acute or convalescent COVID-19. The chain combines TRBV9 with TRBJ1-1; no clear D. What was sequenced was peripheral blood. CDR3 region: CASSREGITEAFF. The CDR3 DNA is TGTGCCAGCAGCCGGGAGGGAATAACTGAAGCTTTCTTT. The full variable domain, its missing parts supplied by reference TRBV9 and TRBJ1-1, is DSGVTQTPKHLITATGQRVTLRCSPRSGDLSVYWYQQSLDQGLQFLIQYYNGEERAKGNILERFSAQQFPDLHSELNLSSLELGDSALYFCASSREGITEAFFGQGTRLTVV.